This TCR beta chain appears in the sequencing data of a study of T cells in Graves' hyperthyroidism and ophthalmopathy (dated by TCRdb to about 2019). Context from the whole study: Peripheral blood was collected at initial diagnosis, before any treatment. A discovery cohort of 95 to 100 patients, roughly 40 with Graves' ophthalmopathy and 57 with stable Graves' hyperthyroidism, was used to find distinguishing TCR V-J signatures. Prospective prediction of ophthalmopathy was tested in an independent validation cohort of approximately 18 hyperthyroidism patients and around 16 patients who later progressed to ophthalmopathy. The 95 to 100 discovery patients were randomly split 7:3 into training and test sets. In several Graves' hyperthyroidism patients, the study also compared T-cell repertoires from thyroid tissue with T-cell repertoires from blood. Following sampling, methimazole starting at 30 mg daily was given to hyperthyroidism patients, and high-dose intravenous methylprednisolone was given to ophthalmopathy patients. The paper describes TCR Vbeta CDR3 sequencing of 140 or so peripheral blood samples, made up of fewer than 50 ophthalmopathy patients, 70 to 75 hyperthyroidism patients and approximately 17 progressor patients. Paper-wide results and their limitations: Blood samples also contained most of the expanded thyroid clonotypes (frequency above 0.001), which suggests that blood repertoires may reflect thyroid immune responses. In cross-validation, a model built on a 13 V-J signature told ophthalmopathy apart from stable hyperthyroidism with approximately 90% sensitivity and about 81% specificity, and in testing the same model reached 80%/75%. In validation, progression to ophthalmopathy was predicted by the model with around 71% sensitivity and nearly 75% specificity, a median of roughly 6 months before onset. Sample size was not statistically predetermined, and investigators were not blinded to group allocation.

This clonotype was observed many times. The antigen it recognizes is unknown. Qualities for individual bases were not recorded, and no much larger clone is one base off. The CDR3 measures 14 amino acids from cysteine to phenylalanine. Of all the DNA, just the CDR3 is kept, 42 bases in frame from base 1. CDR1 KGHSH and CDR2 LQKENI are derived from the germline V gene. The trim is 4 bases for V and 3 bases for J, with a gap of 13 bases between the germline ends. Ophthalmopathy patients had moderately to severely active disease, with a Clinical Activity Score of 3 or more, a NOSPECS grade of 4 or more, and a disease duration of less than 3 months. Patients with uncontrolled infections, other autoimmune diseases, pregnancy or lactation were excluded. Clinical symptoms, serum thyroxine and TRAb, thyroid ultrasound, and orbital computed tomography formed the basis for the diagnoses. Ficoll-Paque density gradient centrifugation was used to isolate PBMCs from 8 to 10 ml of fresh peripheral blood. Total RNA was extracted using Trizol reagent, and RNA quality was assessed on an Agilent 2100 Bioanalyzer.

The TCR beta CDR3 regions were amplified from RNA transcripts. A first-round RT-PCR of the TCR CDR3 used the HTBI primer set with the Qiagen OneStep RT-PCR kit. Libraries were constructed in a second round of multiplex PCR, after which size selection and purification were performed. The libraries were sequenced on an Illumina HiSeq2000 using paired-end 100 bp reads. The paper's data handling went like this. Raw data were processed with SOAPnuke, discarding reads with adapters, uncalled bases, mean Phred below 15, or no exact constant-primer or identifier match. High-quality paired reads were merged using COPE v1.2.5, and each unique nucleotide sequence was defined as a clonotype. MiTCR v1.1 was used to align the clonotypes against IMGT TRBV, TRBD and TRBJ reference segments. The analysis included only V-J combinations with a frequency above 0.0001, which together covered 99% to 99.2% of the repertoires. A TCS score was defined as the ratio of F50 (clonal expansion) to E x V (chaos), with BLOSUM62-based TCRdist applied between CDR3 peptides within each V-J. Welch's t-statistics and random forest reduced some 510 V-J features to roughly 13, which were used in a naive Bayes classifier (R e1071). Using fastp trimming at Q25 and MiXCR clonotype assembly, TCRdb reanalyzed the public sequencing data and kept in-frame beta chains. All rows with the same CDR3 protein become a single entry with the most common DNA and genes. These V and J calls derive from TCRdb rather than the authors' analysis. The sample table lists about 290,000 distinct CDR3 sequences, about 17% of them with a count of one. The top ten clonotypes cover 55% to 60% of the sample.

Source material: blood. The chain uses TRBV18 and TRBJ2-7; there is no confident call for the D gene. This clonotype originated in an older woman with Graves' ophthalmopathy. CDR3 sequence: CASSRSDYNYEQYF. The DNA is as follows: TGTGCCAGCTCACGCTCAGATTATAACTACGAGCAGTACTTC.